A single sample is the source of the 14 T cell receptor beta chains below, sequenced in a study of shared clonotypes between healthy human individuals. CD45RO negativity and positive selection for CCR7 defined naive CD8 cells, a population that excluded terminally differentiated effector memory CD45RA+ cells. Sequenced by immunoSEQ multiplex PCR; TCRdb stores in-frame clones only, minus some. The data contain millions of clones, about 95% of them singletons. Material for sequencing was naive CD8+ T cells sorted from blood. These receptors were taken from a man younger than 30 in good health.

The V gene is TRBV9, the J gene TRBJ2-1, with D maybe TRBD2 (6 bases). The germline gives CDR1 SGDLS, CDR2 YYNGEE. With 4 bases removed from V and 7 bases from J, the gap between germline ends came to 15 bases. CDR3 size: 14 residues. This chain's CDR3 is CASSSQDRGNEQFF. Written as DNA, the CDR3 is TGTGCCAGCAGCTCCCAGGACCGGGGGAATGAGCAGTTCTTC. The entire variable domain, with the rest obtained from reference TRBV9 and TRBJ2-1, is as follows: DSGVTQTPKHLITATGQRVTLRCSPRSGDLSVYWYQQSLDQGLQFLIQYYNGEERAKGNILERFSAQQFPDLHSELNLSSLELGDSALYFCASSSQDRGNEQFFGPGTRLTVL.

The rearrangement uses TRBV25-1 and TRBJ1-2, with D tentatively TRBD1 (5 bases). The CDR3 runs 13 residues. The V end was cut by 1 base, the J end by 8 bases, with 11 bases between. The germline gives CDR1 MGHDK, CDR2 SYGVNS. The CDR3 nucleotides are TGTGCCAGCAGTGAATTTGAGGGGAGCGGCTACACCTTC. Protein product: CASSEFEGSGYTF.

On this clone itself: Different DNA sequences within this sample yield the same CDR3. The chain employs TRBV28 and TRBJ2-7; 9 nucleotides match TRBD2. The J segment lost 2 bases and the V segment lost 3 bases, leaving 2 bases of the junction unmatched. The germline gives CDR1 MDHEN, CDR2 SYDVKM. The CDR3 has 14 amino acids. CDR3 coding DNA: TGTGCCAGCAGTTTGAGCGGGGGGCCCTACGAGCAGTACTTC. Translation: CASSLSGGPYEQYF. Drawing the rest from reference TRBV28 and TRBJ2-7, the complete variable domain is DVKVTQSSRYLVKRTGEKVFLECVQDMDHENMFWYRQDPGLGLRLIYFSYDVKMKEKGDIPEGYSVSREKKERFSLILESASTNQTSMYLCASSLSGGPYEQYFGPGTRLTVT.

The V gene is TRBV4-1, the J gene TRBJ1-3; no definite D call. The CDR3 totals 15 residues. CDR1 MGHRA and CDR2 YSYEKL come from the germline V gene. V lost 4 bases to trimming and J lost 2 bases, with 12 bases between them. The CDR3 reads CASSLVADTGNTIYF. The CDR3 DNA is TGCGCCAGCAGCCTGGTGGCAGACACTGGAAACACCATATATTTT.

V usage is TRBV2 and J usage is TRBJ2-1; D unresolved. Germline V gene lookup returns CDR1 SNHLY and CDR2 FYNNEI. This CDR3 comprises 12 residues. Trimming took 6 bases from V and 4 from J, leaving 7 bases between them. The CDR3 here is CASSGNYNEQFF. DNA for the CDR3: TGTGCCAGCAGCGGTAATTACAATGAGCAGTTCTTC.

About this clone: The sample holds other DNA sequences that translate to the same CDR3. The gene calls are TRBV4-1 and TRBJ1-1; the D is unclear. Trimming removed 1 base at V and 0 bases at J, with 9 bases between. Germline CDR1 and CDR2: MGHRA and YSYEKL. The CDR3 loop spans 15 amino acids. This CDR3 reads CASSQGPGLNTEAFF. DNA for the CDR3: TGCGCCAGCAGCCAAGGACCCGGGTTGAACACTGAAGCTTTCTTT.

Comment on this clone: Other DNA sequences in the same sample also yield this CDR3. CDR3 DNA: TGTGCCTGGAGACTAGCGGGGGGCACAGATACGCAGTATTTT. Translation: CAWRLAGGTDTQYF. This rearrangement joins TRBV30 to TRBJ2-3; 11 nucleotides line up with TRBD2. V lost 3 bases and J lost 1; bases outside the gene matches: 0. This CDR3 contains 14 residues. Per germline, CDR1 GTSNPN and CDR2 SVGIG (reference sequence).

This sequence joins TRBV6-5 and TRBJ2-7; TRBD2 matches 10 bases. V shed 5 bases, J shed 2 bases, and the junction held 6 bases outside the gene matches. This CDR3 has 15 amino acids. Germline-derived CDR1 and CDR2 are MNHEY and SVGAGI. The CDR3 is CASSQTAGGPYEQYF. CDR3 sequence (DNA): TGTGCCAGCAGTCAGACAGCGGGAGGGCCCTACGAGCAGTACTTC.

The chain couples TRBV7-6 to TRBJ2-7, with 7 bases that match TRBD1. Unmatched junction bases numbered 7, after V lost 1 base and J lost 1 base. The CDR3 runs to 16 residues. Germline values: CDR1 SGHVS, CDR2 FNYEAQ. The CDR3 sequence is CASSLGPQGLSYEQYF. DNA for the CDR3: TGTGCCAGCAGCTTAGGTCCACAGGGGCTATCCTACGAGCAGTACTTC.

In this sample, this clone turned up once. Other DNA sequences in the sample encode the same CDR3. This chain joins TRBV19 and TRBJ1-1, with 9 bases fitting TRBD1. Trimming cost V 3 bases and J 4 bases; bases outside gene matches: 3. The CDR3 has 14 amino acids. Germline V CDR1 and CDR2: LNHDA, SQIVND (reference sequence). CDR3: CASSIGQGSTEAFF. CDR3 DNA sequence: TGTGCCAGTAGTATTGGACAGGGGTCCACTGAAGCTTTCTTT.

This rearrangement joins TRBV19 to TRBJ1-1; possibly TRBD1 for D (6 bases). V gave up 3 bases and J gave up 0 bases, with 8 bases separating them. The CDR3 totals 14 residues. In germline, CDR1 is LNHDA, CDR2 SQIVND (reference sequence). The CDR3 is CASSMGHLNTEAFF. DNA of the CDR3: TGTGCCAGTAGTATGGGACACCTGAACACTGAAGCTTTCTTT.

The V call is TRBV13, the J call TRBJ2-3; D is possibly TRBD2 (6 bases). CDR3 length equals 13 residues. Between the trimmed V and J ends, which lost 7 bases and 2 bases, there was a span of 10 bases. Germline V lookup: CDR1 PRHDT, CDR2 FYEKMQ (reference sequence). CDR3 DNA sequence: TGTGCCAGCAATGCGGGACCCACAGATACGCAGTATTTT. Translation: CASNAGPTDTQYF.

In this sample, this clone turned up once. The CDR3 coding sequence is TGCGCCAGCAGCGGCCGGGACAGCTACACCGGGGAGCTGTTTTTT. Translated, it gives CASSGRDSYTGELFF. V gene TRBV5-1 combines with J gene TRBJ2-2; 7 nucleotides line up with TRBD1. The CDR3 totals 15 residues. Germline V gives CDR1 SGHRS, CDR2 YFSETQ. The V segment lost 4 bases and the J segment 3 bases; nucleotides outside the gene matches: 6.

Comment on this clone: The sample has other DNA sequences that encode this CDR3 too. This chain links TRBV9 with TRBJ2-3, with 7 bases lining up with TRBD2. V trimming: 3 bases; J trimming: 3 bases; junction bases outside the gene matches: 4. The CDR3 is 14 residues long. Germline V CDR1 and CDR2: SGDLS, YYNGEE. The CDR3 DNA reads TGTGCCAGCAGCGCATGGGGGGGAACAGATACGCAGTATTTT. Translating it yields CASSAWGGTDTQYF.